The entry below gives a single T cell receptor (beta chain) sequence along with its context. Its antigen is unidentified. The data were obtained in a study of T cells expressing NK-cell markers. Turning to the study itself: Sorted T-cell subsets CD3+CD56+NKG2C+, CD3+CD56+NKG2C- and CD3+CD56-NKG2C+ were TCR beta-sequenced. Within the sequenced cohort of eight donors, seven exhibited HCMV seropositivity and one was seronegative. General study findings and limits: Dominant NKG2C+ clonotypes in six donors made up about 1.0-8% of CD8+ T cells.

Beta-chain TCR cDNA was generated via 5'RACE template switching with UMIs. TCRdb re-analyzed the 5' RACE reads; it lists each CDR3 protein once, without DNA. This sample's clone table lists 140,000 or so distinct CDR3 sequences. The germline V gene encodes CDR1 SEHNR and CDR2 FQNEAQ (reference sequence). The CDR3 contains 14 residues. The chain recombines TRBV7-9 with TRBJ2-7; TCRdb's D gene call, TRBD1, goes unchecked for lack of DNA. Sequencing was performed on blood T cells: a sorted CD56 or NKG2C T cell subset, CD4+ or CD8+ T cells, or bulk PBMC T cells (not recorded which). This receptor was obtained from a man aged 18 to 30 in good health. The CDR3 is CASSYRPGLDEQYF.